This TCR beta chain is drawn from a study of T cells in localized non-small cell lung cancer (dated by TCRdb to 2018 to 2020). Context from the whole study: Comparing tumors with uninvolved tumor-adjacent lungs, the study looked at the T cell repertoires of hundreds of patients with early-stage NSCLC. The cohort consisted of 236 treatment-naive NSCLC patients whose localized lung tumors had been resected. NSCLC patients had a mean age of approximately 70 years, and around 130 were male and 85 to 110 female. What the study reported, not specific to this receptor: Because multi-region tumor sequencing was not performed, intratumor heterogeneity could not be ruled out. The highest T cell clonality was observed in uninvolved tumor-adjacent lung, where clonality exceeded that of tumor, suggesting that antigenic responses were more focused in uninvolved tumor-adjacent lung. Since the design was exploratory, TCR variables were selected using unadjusted p-values with no false-discovery rate correction. Higher T cell density in blood was associated with longer overall survival, whereas higher clonality in adjacent lung was associated with shorter survival. A median of around 57 of the top 100 tumor clones turned up in the paired uninvolved adjacent lung, and under 30 of those clones also ranked among the top 100 of that same adjacent lung.

The immunoSEQ Assay was used to sequence TCR beta CDR3 regions from DNA. Processing in the source paper ran as follows. T cell density was computed as TCR beta template counts normalized to usable DNA estimated by amplifying housekeeping genes. Richness was estimated with the preseqR package, extrapolating to 400,000 templates for PBMC samples and 120,000 templates for tissue samples. Clonality was defined as one minus Pielou's evenness. To identify tissue-enriched TCRs, differential abundance testing was run on productive amino-acid clonotypes with a minimum total count of 5 and an alpha of 0.1. The Jaccard Index and the Morisita Overlap Index were used to measure how much the repertoires overlapped between compartments. TCR beta CDR3s were clustered by GLIPH together with public tetramer-defined viral CDR3s, and at least three viral sequences plus V-gene enrichment were required for viral motifs. What TCRdb holds here is the immuneACCESS table cut down to in-frame rearrangements. Part of the clones is not present; checked against another copy, under half of the missing clones reflect an unresolved V gene, and the others are unexplained. The DNA was the basis for D and trimming; V, J and clone size are from that table. For this sample there are 40,000 to 50,000 clones; 85% to 90% appear just once. Roughly 2.6% of the sample is in the top ten clones.

V and J lose 10 bases and 2 bases, and a span of 17 bases separates them. CDR1 and CDR2 (SNHLY, FYNNEI) derive from the germline V gene. Its CDR3 holds 14 amino acids, cysteine through phenylalanine. The retained sequence is limited to the CDR3, 42 bases, with the frame set at the first base. At diagnosis, peripheral blood, uninvolved tumor-adjacent lung and tumor were collected and were preserved as a mix of fresh-frozen and FFPE material. For TCR repertoire profiling, blood samples were analyzed in the form of peripheral blood mononuclear cells. On this clone: It lacks a known antigen. No base quality values were provided; no much bigger clone lies one nucleotide off.

The input for sequencing was peripheral blood, taken before any cancer treatment. This sequence originates from a female donor aged 60 or older with stage I squamous cell lung carcinoma. The rearrangement joined TRBV2 to TRBJ1-1; TRBD1 might be the D gene, on 5 matching bases. The CDR3 region has the sequence CATLGRQINTEAFF. The DNA sequence is as follows: TGTGCCACCTTGGGACGGCAGATAAACACTGAAGCTTTCTTT.